This TCR beta chain came from a study of T cell repertoires in cytomegalovirus infection. Across the whole study: From public TCR beta signatures came an indication of both CMV infection and matching HLA type.

TCRdb ran MiXCR on the reads and lists one entry per CDR3 protein. The repertoire holds fewer than 1,000,000 distinct CDR3 sequences, with around 32% as singletons. This clonotype came up a few times. What it binds is not known. This material consisted of cultured CD8+ T cells from PBMCs, taken from culture after CMV antigen stimulation. The TCR comes from a human donor in good health (CMV status not recorded). Some clones in this sample may be carry-over from other donors' samples.

The CDR3 DNA sequence: TGTGCCAGTAGTATGACAGGGGCCGATCAGCCCCAGCATTTT. Encoded protein: CASSMTGADQPQHF. The rearrangement joins TRBV19 to TRBJ1-5; 8 positions agree with TRBD1. Germline loops: CDR1 LNHDA, CDR2 SQIVND (reference sequence). The CDR3 spans 14 residues. V shed 3 bases and J 5 bases; nucleotides not matched to a gene: 3.